One T cell receptor beta chain is described in this entry. Which antigen it targets is not known. No base quality information exists; no much larger clone differs at one position. Genomic DNA was extracted from sorted cells for sequencing of the TCRbeta CDR3 region. TCRbeta CDR3 regions were sequenced using the immunoSEQ Assay. Held by TCRdb, this immuneACCESS table contains in-frame sequences only and omits some clones. Under half of the omission traces to an unresolved V gene where checked; the cause of the rest is unknown. The sample records several thousand clones, around 75% of which are singletons. The ten largest clones add up to roughly 30% of the sample. The trial excluded patients who had a history of autoimmune disease or were on systemic immunosuppression. Peripheral blood for TCR sequencing was collected from all dose cohorts at baseline, on cycle 4 day 1, and on cycle 7 day 1. Samples came from an open-label, multicenter, first-in-human phase I dose-escalation trial of ivuxolimab. The trial enrolled adults with locally advanced or metastatic head and neck squamous cell, hepatocellular, melanoma or renal cell carcinoma. CD4+ and CD8+ T cells were sorted separately from peripheral blood before TCR sequencing.

This sample is drawn from a study of OX40 agonist ivuxolimab in advanced cancers. With regard to the full study: Ivuxolimab, which targeted the costimulatory receptor OX40 (CD134), was an agonistic, fully human IgG2 monoclonal antibody. Intravenous ivuxolimab was administered to patients every 2 weeks at six dose levels: 0.01, 0.1, 0.3, 1.5, 3 and 10 mg/kg. Of the 50 to 55 patients in dose escalation, about 20 had hepatocellular carcinoma, approximately 15 had melanoma, 9 had renal cell carcinoma and 9 had head and neck cancer. A male proportion of around 80% and a mean age of approximately 58 years, ranging from 23 to 79, were recorded for the dose-escalation cohort. Prior anti-PD-1, anti-PD-L1 or anti-CTLA-4 therapy was permitted, and approximately 39% of dose-escalation patients had received checkpoint inhibitors. Partial responses occurred in three dose-escalation patients: two with cutaneous melanoma and one with hepatocellular carcinoma. The purpose of peripheral TCRbeta sequencing was to test whether ivuxolimab changed TCR sequence diversity and led to clonal T-cell expansion. The monotherapy dose-escalation portion (N of about 50 patients) of the phase I ivuxolimab trial is reported in the paper. General study outcomes and caveats: Which antigens the clonally expanded peripheral T cells were specific for was not determined. In the 0.1-3.0 mg/kg groups, partial responders were among the patients with the lowest normalized peripheral clonal expansion, particularly in CD8+ T cells. At doses from 0.1 to 3.0 mg/kg, clonal expansion was seen in both CD4+ and CD8+ blood T cells between baseline and week 6. After ivuxolimab, expanded clones were on average more numerous among CD8+ T cells than among CD4+ T cells. Low levels of normalized T-cell clonal expansion were also seen in some nonresponding patients.

Sample: CD4+ or CD8+ T cells sorted from blood, taken in a trial of the OX40 agonist ivuxolimab. This sequence originates from an adult with an advanced solid tumor such as melanoma, head and neck, liver or kidney cancer.

The sequenced DNA: TGTGCCAGCAGCCCGCAGGCCTTTTCTGAAAAACTGTTTTTT. It specifies CASSPQAFSEKLFF. The receptor chain draws on TRBV27 and TRBJ1-4; no D gene can be assigned with confidence. The germline V gene (reference sequence) specifies MNHEY as CDR1 and SMNVEV as CDR2. The CDR3 holds 14 amino acids from the cysteine to the phenylalanine. Of the read, only the CDR3 DNA is kept; its 42 bases are in frame from base 1. V was cut back by 6 bases and J by 7 bases, leaving a gap of 15 bases between them. The entire variable domain, with the stretches around the CDR3 drawn from the reference TRBV27 and TRBJ1-4 proteins, is EAQVTQNPRYLITVTGKKLTVTCSQNMNHEYMSWYRQDPGLGLRQIYYSMNVEVTDKGDVPEGYKVSRKEKRNFPLILESPSPNQTSLYFCASSPQAFSEKLFFGSGTQLSVL.